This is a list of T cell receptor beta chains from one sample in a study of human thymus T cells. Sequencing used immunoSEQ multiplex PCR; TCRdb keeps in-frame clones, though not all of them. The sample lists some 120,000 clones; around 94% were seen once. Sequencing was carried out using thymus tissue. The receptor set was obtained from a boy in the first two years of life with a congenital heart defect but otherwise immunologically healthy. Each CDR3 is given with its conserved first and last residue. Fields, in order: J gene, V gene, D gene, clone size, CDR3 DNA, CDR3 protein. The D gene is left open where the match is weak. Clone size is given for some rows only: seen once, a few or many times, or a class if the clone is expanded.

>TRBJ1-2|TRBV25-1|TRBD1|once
TGTGCCAGCAGTGCAGGGGGTAGCTATGGCTACACCTTC
CASSAGGSYGYTF
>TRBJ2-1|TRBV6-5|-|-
TGTGCCAGCGGACCGAGGGGCCACAATGAGCAGTTCTTC
CASGPRGHNEQFF
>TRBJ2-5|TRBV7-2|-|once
TGTGCCAGCAGCTGCCTTTCCCCCAATGGGCAAGAGACCCAGTACTTC
CASSCLSPNGQETQYF
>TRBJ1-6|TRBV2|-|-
TGTGCCAGCAGTCGCAACCCGACAGTAGATAATTCACCCCTCCACTTT
CASSRNPTVDNSPLHF
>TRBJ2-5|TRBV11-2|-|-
TGTGCCAGCAGCTTAAAAGGAGAGACCCAGTACTTC
CASSLKGETQYF
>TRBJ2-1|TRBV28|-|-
TGTGCCAGCAGTCCTTCGGACTACTACAATGAGCAGTTCTTC
CASSPSDYYNEQFF
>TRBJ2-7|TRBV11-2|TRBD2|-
TGTGCCAGCAGGTTTCTAGCGGGGGAGTCCTACGAGCAGTACTTC
CASRFLAGESYEQYF
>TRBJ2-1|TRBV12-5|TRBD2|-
TGTGCTAGTGGTTTGGATAGGACTAGCGGGGGGAGCTCCTACAATGAGCAGTTCTTC
CASGLDRTSGGSSYNEQFF
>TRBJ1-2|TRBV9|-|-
TGTGCCAGCAGCGTAGGCCAGGGGAACTATGGCTACACCTTC
CASSVGQGNYGYTF
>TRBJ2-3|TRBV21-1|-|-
TGTGCCAGCAGCAAGAAGGGACTGTTTACGCAGTATTTT
CASSKKGLFTQYF
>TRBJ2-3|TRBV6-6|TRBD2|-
TGTGCCAGCAGTTTCTCCGTGGTAGCGGGAGCAGATACGCAGTATTTT
CASSFSVVAGADTQYF
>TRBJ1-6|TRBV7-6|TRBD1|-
TGTGCCAGCAGCCCGAAGGGACAGGGACTAAATTCACCCCTCCACTTT
CASSPKGQGLNSPLHF
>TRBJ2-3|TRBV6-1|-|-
TGTGCCAGCAGTGAACTGGGCCCCGCAGAGTATTTT
CASSELGPAEYF
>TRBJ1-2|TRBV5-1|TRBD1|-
TGCGCCAGCAGGCGGACAGGGGTTAGCTATGGCTACACCTTC
CASRRTGVSYGYTF
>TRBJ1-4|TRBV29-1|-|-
TGCAGCGTTGAAGAAGGGGATAATGAAAAACTGTTTTTT
CSVEEGDNEKLFF
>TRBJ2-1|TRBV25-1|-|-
TGTGCCAGCAGTGAACGGGACAAGCAGTTCTTC
CASSERDKQFF
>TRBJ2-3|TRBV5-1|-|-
TGCGCCAGCAGCACAGGACAGCCCCAGGGGGATACGCAGTATTTT
CASSTGQPQGDTQYF
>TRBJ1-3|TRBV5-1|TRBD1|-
TGCGCCAGCAGCGGGTGGACAGGGGACGATCCCCACCGGGGGAACACCATATATTTT
CASSGWTGDDPHRGNTIYF
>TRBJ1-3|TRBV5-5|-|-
TGTGCCAGCAGCCCGACCCTACAGGGTAGGGTAAACACCATATATTTT
CASSPTLQGRVNTIYF
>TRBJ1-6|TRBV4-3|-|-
TGCGCCAGCAGCCAAGGGGGGGTTTCACCCCTCCACTTT
CASSQGGVSPLHF
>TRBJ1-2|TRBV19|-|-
TGTGCCAGTAGTCCCCGACAGGCAATGGGGAACTATGGCTACACCTTC
CASSPRQAMGNYGYTF
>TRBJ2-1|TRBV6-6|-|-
TGTGCCAGCACCCTTACCCCGACTAGGACATTGGATGAGCAGTTCTTC
CASTLTPTRTLDEQFF
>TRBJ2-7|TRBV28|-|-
TGTGCCAGCAGTTTGTGGGGGGGGGCCAATCCCTCCGAGCAGTACTTC
CASSLWGGANPSEQYF
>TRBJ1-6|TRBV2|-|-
TGTGCCAGCAGTGGAGGTCGGTCCTCACCCCTCCACTTT
CASSGGRSSPLHF
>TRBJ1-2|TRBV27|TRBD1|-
TGTGCCAGCCGGTGGGGGACAGCGCCTCTAAACTATGGCTACACCTTC
CASRWGTAPLNYGYTF
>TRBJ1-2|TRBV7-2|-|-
TGTGCCAGCAGCTTATGGGCCCCCGGCTATGGCTACACCTTC
CASSLWAPGYGYTF
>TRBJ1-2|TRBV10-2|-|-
TGCGCCAGTCGGCCGGAGGGCGGCTATGGCTACACCTTC
CASRPEGGYGYTF
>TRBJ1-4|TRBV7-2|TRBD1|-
TGTGCCAGCCCGGCAACAGGGGGCGAAAAACTGTTTTTT
CASPATGGEKLFF
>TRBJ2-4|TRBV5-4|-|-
TGTGCCAGCAGCTTGGGGGGGGCCAAAAACATTCAGTACTTC
CASSLGGAKNIQYF
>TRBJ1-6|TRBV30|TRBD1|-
TGTGCCAGACAGGGGGATAATTCACCCCTCCACTTT
CARQGDNSPLHF
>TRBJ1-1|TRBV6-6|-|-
TGTGCCAGCAGTTATGCCGTCTTTGGAGCTTTCTTT
CASSYAVFGAFF
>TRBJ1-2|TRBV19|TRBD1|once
TGTGCCAGTACCGGGACAGCCCTTAGGGGCTACACCTTC
CASTGTALRGYTF
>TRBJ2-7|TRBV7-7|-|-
TGTGCTAGCAGCGCACACTCCTTCCTTAGCTCCTACGAGCAGTACTTC
CASSAHSFLSSYEQYF
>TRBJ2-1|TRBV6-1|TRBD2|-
TGTGCCAGCAGTGAAATCGGACTAGCGGACTACAATGAGCAGTTCTTC
CASSEIGLADYNEQFF
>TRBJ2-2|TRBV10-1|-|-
TGCGCCAGCAGTGATGGGGACGGTTCGAACACCGGGGAGCTGTTTTTT
CASSDGDGSNTGELFF
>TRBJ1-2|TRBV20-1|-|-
TGCAGGGCCTTGTATGGCTACACCTTC
CRALYGYTF
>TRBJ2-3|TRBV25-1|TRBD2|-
TGTGCCAGCAGTGAAAAAATCACCAGGACTAGGGGCACAGATACGCAGTATTTT
CASSEKITRTRGTDTQYF
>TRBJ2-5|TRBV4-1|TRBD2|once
TGCGCCAGCAGCCAAGGATTAGCGGGGGGGCCCAGGAAAGAGACCCAGTACTTC
CASSQGLAGGPRKETQYF
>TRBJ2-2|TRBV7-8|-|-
TGTGCCAGCAGCTCCTTAAGACGGCCCGGGGAGCTGTTTTTT
CASSSLRRPGELFF
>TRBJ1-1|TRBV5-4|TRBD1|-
TGTGCCAGCAGCTCGGACAGGGCGAACACTGAAGCTTTCTTT
CASSSDRANTEAFF
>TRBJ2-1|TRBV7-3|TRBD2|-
TGTGCCAGCAGCACCCAAAAGGTAGCGGGGGGACCAATCAATGAGCAGTTCTTC
CASSTQKVAGGPINEQFF